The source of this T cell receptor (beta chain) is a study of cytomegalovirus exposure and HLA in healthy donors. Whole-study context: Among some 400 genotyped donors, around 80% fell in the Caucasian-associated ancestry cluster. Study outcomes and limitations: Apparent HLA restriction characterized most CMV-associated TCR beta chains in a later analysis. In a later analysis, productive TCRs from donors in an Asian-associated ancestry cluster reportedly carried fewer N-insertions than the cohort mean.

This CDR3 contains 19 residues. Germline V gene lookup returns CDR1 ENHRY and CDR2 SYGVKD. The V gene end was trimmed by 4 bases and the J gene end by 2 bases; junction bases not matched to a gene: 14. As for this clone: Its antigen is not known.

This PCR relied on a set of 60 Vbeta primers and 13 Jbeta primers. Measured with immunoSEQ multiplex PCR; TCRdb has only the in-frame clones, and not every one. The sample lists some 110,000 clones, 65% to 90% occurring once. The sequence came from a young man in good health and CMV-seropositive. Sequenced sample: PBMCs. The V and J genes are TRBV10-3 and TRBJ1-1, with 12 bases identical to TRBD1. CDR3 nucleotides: TGTGCCATCAGTGGGAGACCGGGACAGGGGGCATCGAGTAACACTGAAGCTTTCTTT. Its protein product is CAISGRPGQGASSNTEAFF.